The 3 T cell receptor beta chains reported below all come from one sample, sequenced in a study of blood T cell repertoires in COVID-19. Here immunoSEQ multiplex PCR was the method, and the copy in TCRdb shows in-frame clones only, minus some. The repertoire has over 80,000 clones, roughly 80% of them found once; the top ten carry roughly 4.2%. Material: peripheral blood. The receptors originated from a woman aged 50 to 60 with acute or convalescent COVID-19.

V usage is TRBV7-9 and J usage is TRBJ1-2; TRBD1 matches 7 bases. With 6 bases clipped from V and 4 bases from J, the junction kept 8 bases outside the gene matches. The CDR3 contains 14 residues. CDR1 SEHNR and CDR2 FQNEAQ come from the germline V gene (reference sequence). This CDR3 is CASSLQGSGYGYTF. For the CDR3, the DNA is TGTGCCAGCAGTTTACAGGGGAGCGGCTATGGCTACACCTTC.

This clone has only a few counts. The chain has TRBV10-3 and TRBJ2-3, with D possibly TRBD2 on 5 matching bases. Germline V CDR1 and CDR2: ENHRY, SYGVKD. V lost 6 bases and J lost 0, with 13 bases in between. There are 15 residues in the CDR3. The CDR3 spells CAISLSRTSTDTQYF. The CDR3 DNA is TGTGCCATCAGCCTAAGTCGGACTAGCACAGATACGCAGTATTTT.

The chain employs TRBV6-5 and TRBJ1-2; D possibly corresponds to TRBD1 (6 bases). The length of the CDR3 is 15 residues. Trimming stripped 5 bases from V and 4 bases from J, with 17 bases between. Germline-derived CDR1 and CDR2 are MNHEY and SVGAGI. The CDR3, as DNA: TGTGCCAGCAGTCGGTACACCGGACAGCCCTATGGCTACACCTTC. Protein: CASSRYTGQPYGYTF.